Listed below are T cell receptor beta chains from one sample, sequenced in a study of T cells in Graves' hyperthyroidism and ophthalmopathy. TCRdb independently ran MiXCR on the multiplex PCR reads; one entry per CDR3 protein. The data hold fewer than 350,000 distinct CDR3 sequences, with approximately 16% observed a single time. Sequenced: blood. The receptors derive from a woman aged 50 to 60 with Graves' hyperthyroidism that later progressed to Graves' ophthalmopathy. Each CDR3 is given with its conserved first and last residue. The D gene is left open where the match is weak. The listing skips clone size in some rows; elsewhere it reads once, few, many or a size class.

TRBJ2-2	12	many	TRBV5-1	.	CASSTTGPEVFF	TGCGCCAGCAGTACGACAGGACCCGAGGTGTTTTTT
TRBJ2-3	15	many	TRBV3-1	.	CASSQDPPSPDTQYF	TGTGCCAGCAGCCAAGACCCACCGAGCCCAGATACGCAGTATTTT
TRBJ2-5	18	.	TRBV5-1	TRBD2	CASSLGGLAGGGQETQYF	TGCGCCAGCAGCTTGGGGGGACTAGCGGGAGGAGGCCAAGAGACCCAGTACTTC
TRBJ2-3	17	many	TRBV6-1	TRBD2	CASSSARLAGRRDTQYF	TGTGCCAGCAGTTCCGCTAGACTAGCGGGAAGAAGAGATACGCAGTATTTT
TRBJ2-7	15	.	TRBV3-1	.	CASSQGGLVRYEQYF	TGTGCCAGCAGCCAAGGTGGGCTAGTCAGATACGAGCAGTACTTC
TRBJ2-7	14	many	TRBV7-2	TRBD1	CASSLEQGNYEQYF	TGTGCCAGCAGCTTAGAACAGGGGAATTACGAGCAGTACTTC
TRBJ2-7	12	.	TRBV7-2	.	CAGSPSSYEQYF	TGTGCCGGCAGCCCCAGCTCCTACGAGCAGTACTTC
TRBJ2-7	10	many	TRBV28	.	CASSEGEQYF	TGTGCCAGCAGTGAGGGAGAGCAGTACTTC
TRBJ1-6	16	.	TRBV2	.	CASSEQGTFHNSPLHF	TGTGCCAGCAGTGAACAAGGCACATTTCATAATTCACCCCTCCACTTT
TRBJ2-7	17	few	TRBV3-1	.	CASSLYIPGLGGNEQYF	TGTGCCAGCAGCCTATACATCCCGGGACTAGGGGGCAACGAGCAGTACTTC
TRBJ2-1	18	many	TRBV20-1	TRBD2	CSARDHLGTSGSYNEQFF	TGCAGTGCTAGAGATCATCTCGGGACTAGCGGGAGCTACAATGAGCAGTTCTTC
TRBJ2-1	13	many	TRBV2	.	CASSERTADEQFF	TGTGCCAGCAGTGAACGGACAGCGGATGAGCAGTTCTTC
TRBJ2-2	15	.	TRBV11-2	.	CASSQGQKNTGELFF	TGTGCCAGCAGTCAGGGACAAAAAAACACCGGGGAGCTGTTTTTT
TRBJ1-2	15	many	TRBV7-2	.	CASSPRDAGRYGYTF	TGTGCCAGCAGTCCGAGGGACGCCGGCCGGTATGGCTACACCTTC
TRBJ1-6	14	.	TRBV20-1	.	CSAKREEAGEAQYF	TGCAGTGCTAAACGGGAAGAGGCCGGAGAGGCCCAGTACTTT
TRBJ2-1	13	.	TRBV5-1	TRBD1	CASSRGTGYEQFF	TGCGCCAGCAGCAGGGGGACAGGGTATGAGCAGTTCTTC
TRBJ2-1	16	many	TRBV28	TRBD2	CASSGLAGGGYNEQFF	TGTGCCAGCAGTGGACTAGCGGGAGGTGGCTACAATGAGCAGTTCTTC
TRBJ1-1	15	many	TRBV6-2/TRBV6-3	.	CASVTVVFPQSEAFF	TGTGCCAGCGTGACAGTAGTTTTCCCCCAAAGTGAAGCTTTCTTT
TRBJ2-1	15	many	TRBV29-1	TRBD2	CSVTLPSLAGEGQFF	TGCAGCGTTACTTTACCGTCTCTAGCGGGAGAGGGGCAGTTCTTC
TRBJ2-1	10	few	TRBV19	.	CASSSGRQFF	TGTGCCAGTAGTTCGGGGCGCCAGTTCTTC
TRBJ2-3	14	.	TRBV15	.	CATKLKRITDTQYF	TGTGCCACCAAGCTTAAGCGAATCACAGATACGCAGTATTTT
TRBJ1-1	15	many	TRBV12-3/TRBV12-4	.	CASIRDPGGNTEAFF	TGTGCCAGCATTCGGGACCCTGGTGGTAACACTGAAGCTTTCTTT
TRBJ1-1	13	many	TRBV5-1	.	CASRDLVNTEAFF	TGCGCCAGCAGGGATTTAGTGAACACTGAAGCTTTCTTT
TRBJ2-3	16	few	TRBV5-1	TRBD2	CASSLSVLREWDTQYF	TGCGCCAGCAGCTTGAGTGTGCTGCGGGAGTGGGATACGCAGTATTTT
TRBJ2-1	17	.	TRBV19	.	CASSTPRVRVRYNEQFF	TGTGCCAGTAGTACACCCCGGGTCAGGGTGCGTTACAATGAGCAGTTCTTC
TRBJ2-7	16	many	TRBV18	.	CASSPYRASNSYEQYF	TGTGCCAGCTCACCGTACCGGGCATCCAACTCCTACGAGCAGTACTTC
TRBJ1-4	15	.	TRBV3-1	TRBD1	CASSQPGGQDEKLFF	TGTGCCAGCAGCCAACCAGGGGGCCAGGATGAAAAACTGTTTTTT
TRBJ2-7	15	few	TRBV27	.	CASSLPRRGVHEQYF	TGTGCCAGCAGTCTCCCCAGGCGGGGAGTCCACGAGCAGTACTTC
TRBJ2-1	17	many	TRBV7-3	TRBD2	CASSSGLAGRADNEQFF	TGTGCCAGCAGCAGTGGACTAGCGGGACGGGCAGACAATGAGCAGTTCTTC
TRBJ2-1	14	.	TRBV7-9	TRBD2	CASSLSGGSNEQFF	TGTGCCAGCAGCTTATCGGGAGGGTCCAATGAGCAGTTCTTC
TRBJ2-7	14	few	TRBV5-1	.	CASSFEGPRYEQYF	TGCGCCAGCAGCTTCGAGGGCCCCCGCTACGAGCAGTACTTC
TRBJ2-1	15	.	TRBV25-1	TRBD1	CASSDLRQGSDEQFF	TGTGCCAGCAGTGATCTGAGACAGGGGAGCGATGAGCAGTTCTTC
TRBJ1-3	14	.	TRBV6-1	.	CASSQGLSGNTIYF	TGTGCCAGCAGCCAGGGTCTCTCTGGAAACACCATATATTTT
TRBJ1-1	14	few	TRBV10-3	.	CAISESGTTYEAFF	TGTGCCATCAGTGAGTCGGGAACCACTTATGAAGCTTTCTTT
TRBJ1-6	15	few	TRBV6-6	.	CASSYSIRRDSPLHF	TGTGCCAGCAGTTACTCGATCAGAAGAGACTCACCCCTCCACTTT
TRBJ2-5	14	.	TRBV10-3	.	CAISVGLAQETQYF	TGTGCCATCAGTGTGGGGTTGGCGCAAGAGACCCAGTACTTC
TRBJ2-2	16	many	TRBV2	.	CASSYLEGAYTGELFF	TGTGCCAGCAGTTATCTAGAAGGGGCGTACACCGGGGAGCTGTTTTTT
TRBJ1-2	13	many	TRBV27	TRBD1	CASTNRGGYGYTF	TGTGCCAGCACCAACAGGGGTGGCTATGGCTACACCTTC
TRBJ1-3	16	few	TRBV19	.	CATHHRGGSSGNTIYF	TGTGCCACACACCACAGAGGAGGTTCCTCTGGAAACACCATATATTTT
TRBJ2-3	13	many	TRBV28	.	CASSSSSTDTQYF	TGTGCCAGCAGTTCCTCTAGCACAGATACGCAGTATTTT
TRBJ1-2	12	many	TRBV12-3/TRBV12-4	TRBD1	CASSLGQGARTF	TGTGCCAGCAGTTTAGGGCAGGGGGCCCGCACCTTC
TRBJ2-7	13	many	TRBV5-1	.	CASSLGQGGEQYF	TGCGCCAGCAGCCTAGGACAAGGCGGTGAGCAGTACTTC
TRBJ1-1	11	many	TRBV3-1	.	CASSLSREAFF	TGTGCCAGCAGCCTCTCTCGTGAAGCTTTCTTT